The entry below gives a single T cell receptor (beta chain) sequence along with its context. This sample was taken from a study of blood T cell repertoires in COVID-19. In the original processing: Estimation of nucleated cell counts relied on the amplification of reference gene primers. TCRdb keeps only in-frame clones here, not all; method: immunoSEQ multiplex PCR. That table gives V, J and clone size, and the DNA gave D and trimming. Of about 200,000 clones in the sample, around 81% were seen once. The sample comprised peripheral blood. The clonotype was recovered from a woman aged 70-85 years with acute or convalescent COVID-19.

The CDR3 region is CASSDSGGLETQYF. The CDR3 DNA reads as TGTGCCAGCAGTGACTCGGGGGGCCTGGAGACCCAGTACTTC. The chain employs TRBV25-1 and TRBJ2-5; weak D call: TRBD2 (7 bases). V lost 3 bases and J 5 bases, leaving 13 bases between the germline ends. The CDR3 spans 14 residues. CDR1 is MGHDK and CDR2 is SYGVNS in the germline V gene.